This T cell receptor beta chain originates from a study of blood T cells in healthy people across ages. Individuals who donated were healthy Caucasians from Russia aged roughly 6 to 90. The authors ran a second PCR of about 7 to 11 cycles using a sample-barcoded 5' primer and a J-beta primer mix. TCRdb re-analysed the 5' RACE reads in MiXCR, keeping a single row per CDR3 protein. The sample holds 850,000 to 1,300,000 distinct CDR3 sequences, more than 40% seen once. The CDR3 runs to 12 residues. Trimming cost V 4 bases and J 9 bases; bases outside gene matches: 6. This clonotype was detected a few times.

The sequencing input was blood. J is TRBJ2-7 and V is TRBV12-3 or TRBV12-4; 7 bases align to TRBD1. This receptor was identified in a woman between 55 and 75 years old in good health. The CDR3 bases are TGTGCCAGCAGTTCTCGACAGGGAAGGCAGTACTTC. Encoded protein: CASSSRQGRQYF.